The 30 T cell receptor beta chains presented below share a single source sample, sequenced in a study of blood T cell repertoires in COVID-19. TCRdb keeps only in-frame clones here, not all; method: immunoSEQ multiplex PCR. The sample holds 150,000 to 170,000 clones; approximately 83% are singletons and the top ten take about 12%. Sequencing input: peripheral blood. The source of these receptors is an older woman with COVID-19, enrolled during active disease.

This chain joins TRBV5-1 and TRBJ1-1; D is perhaps TRBD1 (5 bases). Germline loops: CDR1 SGHRS, CDR2 YFSETQ. This CDR3 is built from 12 residues. Trimming took 0 bases from V and 8 from J, leaving 8 bases between them. The CDR3 DNA is TGCGCCAGCAGCTTGGGACAGCAAGAAGCTTTCTTT. It specifies CASSLGQQEAFF.

This chain connects TRBV7-3 to TRBJ1-6; tentatively, D is TRBD1 (6 bases). CDR1 and CDR2 (germline): SGHTA, FQGTGA. This CDR3 has 13 amino acids. Trimming shortened V by 4 bases and J by 8 bases, and 9 bases separated the two germline ends. The CDR3 spells CASSSGQYSPLHF. In nucleotides, the CDR3 is TGTGCCAGCAGCTCCGGACAGTATTCACCCCTCCACTTT.

The chain couples TRBV6-5 to TRBJ1-5, with D possibly being TRBD1 (6 bases). V was trimmed by 7 bases and J by 3 bases, leaving 13 bases between them. Germline CDR1 and CDR2: MNHEY and SVGAGI. The CDR3 spans 14 residues. The CDR3 DNA sequence: TGTGCCAGCACCTCCGGGACACTCAATCAGCCCCAGCATTTT. Amino acids: CASTSGTLNQPQHF.

This chain connects TRBV6-6 to TRBJ1-2; 7 nucleotides align to TRBD1. Germline trimming cut 2 bases from V and 8 bases from J; bases unmatched to any gene: 5. The CDR3 is 13 amino acids. Germline loops: CDR1 MNHNY, CDR2 SVGAGI (reference sequence). The CDR3 here is CASSYDRDSGYTF. The DNA of the CDR3 is TGTGCCAGCAGTTACGACAGGGACTCGGGCTACACCTTC.

V usage is TRBV2 and J usage is TRBJ1-3, with 7 bases lining up with TRBD1. Germline CDR1 is SNHLY and CDR2 is FYNNEI. CDR3 length equals 14 residues. V gave up 5 bases and J gave up 3 bases; unmatched junction bases: 4. This CDR3 reads CASSLTGVGNTIYF. The CDR3 region has the DNA TGTGCCAGCAGTCTTACAGGGGTTGGAAACACCATATATTTT. Full variable domain (missing parts from reference TRBV2 and TRBJ1-3): EPEVTQTPSHQVTQMGQEVILRCVPISNHLYFYWYRQILGQKVEFLVSFYNNEISEKSEIFDDQFSVERPDGSNFTLKIRSTKLEDSAMYFCASSLTGVGNTIYFGEGSWLTVV.

J is TRBJ2-5 and V is TRBV2; 7 bases are shared with TRBD1. The CDR3 sequence is 12 residues long. J gave up 7 bases and V 4 bases, and 3 bases lay outside the gene matches. Germline V gene lookup returns CDR1 SNHLY and CDR2 FYNNEI. The CDR3 nucleotides are TGTGCCAGCAGTGGGGACAGAGGGACCCAGTACTTC. Its protein is CASSGDRGTQYF.

The V gene is TRBV19, the J gene TRBJ1-5; 9 bases map to TRBD1. Germline V gene sequence: CDR1 LNHDA, CDR2 SQIVND (reference sequence). Germline trimming cut 3 bases from V and 6 bases from J; bases unmatched to any gene: 9. This CDR3 has 16 residues. CDR3: CASSMFGRQGVQPQHF. The CDR3 nucleotides are TGTGCCAGTAGTATGTTCGGTAGACAGGGGGTTCAGCCCCAGCATTTT.

This clone was seen a few times. The rearrangement joins TRBV6-2 or TRBV6-3 to TRBJ2-5, with unresolved D. From germline, CDR1 is MNHEY and CDR2 SVGEGT. The CDR3 spans 12 residues. V lost 2 bases and J 7 bases, leaving 8 bases between the germline ends. CDR3 nucleotides: TGTGCCAGCAGTTACCAACCAGGGACCCAGTACTTC. Protein product: CASSYQPGTQYF.

This clone was observed once. The chain couples TRBV29-1 to TRBJ2-2; 7 nucleotides match TRBD2. The CDR3 runs 14 residues. The germline CDR1 and CDR2 sequences are SQVTM and ANQGSEA. V shed 4 bases, J shed 4 bases, and the junction held 6 bases outside the gene matches. DNA for the CDR3: TGCAGCGTTGCCCGGGGCGGGGGCACCGGGGAGCTGTTTTTT. Its protein is CSVARGGGTGELFF.

This chain connects TRBV19 to TRBJ1-5; D is ambiguous. The CDR3 sequence is 15 residues long. Germline V gene sequence: CDR1 LNHDA, CDR2 SQIVND (reference sequence). V lost 5 bases and J 0 bases, leaving 11 bases between the germline ends. The CDR3 DNA sequence: TGTGCCAGTAGTGAGGCCAGATATAGCAATCAGCCCCAGCATTTT. It yields the protein CASSEARYSNQPQHF.

The V and J genes are TRBV11-3 and TRBJ1-2, with unresolved D. This CDR3 spans 15 amino acids. Germline lookup yields CDR1 SGHNT and CDR2 YENEEA. V was pared by 0 bases and J by 9 bases, with 17 bases between. The CDR3 region is CASSLDPREIHRYTF. CDR3 DNA: TGTGCCAGCAGCTTAGATCCTAGGGAGATCCACCGCTACACCTTC.

The V call is TRBV6-1, the J call TRBJ2-7; the match to TRBD2 covers 8 bases. The germline CDR1 and CDR2 sequences are MNHNS and SASEGT. V lost 2 bases, J lost 3 bases, and 9 bases stayed unmatched. This CDR3 contains 16 residues. The CDR3 coding sequence is TGTGCCAGCAGTGAAAACGTGTTAGCGGGAAGCTACGAGCAGTACTTC. Translated: CASSENVLAGSYEQYF.

V gene TRBV5-1 combines with J gene TRBJ2-3; possible D gene TRBD2, 6 bases. The V gene's germline CDR1 is SGHRS and CDR2 YFSETQ. This CDR3 spans 14 amino acids. V was cut by 4 bases and J by 4 bases, with 13 bases left in between. CDR3 loop: CASSQTPGADTQYF. The CDR3 nucleotides are TGCGCCAGCAGCCAGACCCCGGGGGCAGATACGCAGTATTTT.

The gene calls are TRBV18 and TRBJ2-1, with no clear D. Germline lookup yields CDR1 KGHSH and CDR2 LQKENI. The CDR3 has 15 amino acids. Trimming took 6 bases from V and 0 from J, leaving 12 bases between them. Written as DNA, the CDR3 is TGTGCCAGCTCTCCAGACACCGTCTCCTACAATGAGCAGTTCTTC. Amino acid sequence: CASSPDTVSYNEQFF.

This chain joins TRBV29-1 and TRBJ1-1; D call uncertain. Germline CDR1 reads SQVTM; CDR2 reads ANQGSEA. The CDR3 contains 11 residues. V was shortened by 8 bases and J by 0 bases, with 7 bases between the two germline ends. CDR3 bases: TGCAGCACCGACATGAACACTGAAGCTTTCTTT. The encoded protein is CSTDMNTEAFF. The full variable domain, completed using reference TRBV29-1 and TRBJ1-1, is SAVISQKPSRDICQRGTSLTIQCQVDSQVTMMFWYRQQPGQSLTLIATANQGSEATYESGFVIDKFPISRPNLTFSTLTVSNMSPEDSSIYLCSTDMNTEAFFGQGTRLTVV.

In its sample, this clone was seen many times. The rearrangement uses TRBV13 and TRBJ1-1; D not certain. V lost 5 bases, J lost 0 bases, and 10 bases lay in between. Germline V gene lookup returns CDR1 PRHDT and CDR2 FYEKMQ (reference sequence). CDR3 length: 14 residues. CDR3 sequence (DNA): TGTGCCAGCAGCAACCCAGAAGTGAACACTGAAGCTTTCTTT. The encoded protein is CASSNPEVNTEAFF.

J is TRBJ2-2 and V is TRBV27; TRBD1 agrees at 7 bases. Germline-derived CDR1 and CDR2 are MNHEY and SMNVEV (reference sequence). CDR3 length: 16 amino acids. V lost 5 bases to trimming and J lost 0 bases; unmatched junction nucleotides: 6. The CDR3 DNA sequence: TGTGCCAGCAGTGGGGAGACAGGGACGAACACCGGGGAGCTGTTTTTT. Translation gives CASSGETGTNTGELFF.

The J gene is TRBJ1-1, the V gene TRBV7-9; D remains ambiguous. CDR1 is SEHNR, CDR2 FQNEAQ, per germline (reference sequence). This CDR3 contains 12 residues. V lost 6 bases, J lost 8 bases, and 13 bases lay in between. CDR3 region: CASRSLSVEAFF. In DNA form, the CDR3 reads TGTGCCAGCAGATCCCTATCGGTCGAAGCTTTCTTT.

The V call is TRBV9, the J call TRBJ2-3, with unresolved D. The V end was cut by 4 bases, the J end by 5 bases, with 8 bases between. This CDR3 contains 12 residues. The germline gives CDR1 SGDLS, CDR2 YYNGEE. The CDR3 region is CASSSRQDTQYF. The CDR3 DNA is TGTGCCAGCAGCAGCCGCCAAGATACGCAGTATTTT.

The table lists this clone with a few counts. The CDR3 region has the DNA TGTGCCAGCAGTTACCAACAGAATCAGCCCCAGCATTTT. The encoded protein is CASSYQQNQPQHF. The gene calls are TRBV6-5 and TRBJ1-5; D not certain. The length of the CDR3 is 13 residues. The ends were cut back, 2 bases at V and 4 bases at J, with 6 bases in the middle. Germline V gene sequence: CDR1 MNHEY, CDR2 SVGAGI.

The V gene is TRBV3-1 (or the pseudogene TRBV3-2), the J gene TRBJ1-2; D gene uncertain. V lost 1 base, J lost 7 bases, and 7 bases lay in between. The CDR3 is 12 residues long. Per the germline V gene, CDR1 is LGHDT and CDR2 is YNNKEL (reference sequence). Written as DNA, the CDR3 is TGTGCCAGCAGCCAAGCAGCGACTGGCTACACCTTC. Residues: CASSQAATGYTF.

V and J are TRBV19 and TRBJ1-4; 7 bases align to TRBD1. Per the germline V gene, CDR1 is LNHDA and CDR2 is SQIVND (reference sequence). The CDR3 has 17 amino acids. V shed 2 bases, J shed 0 bases, and the junction held 6 bases outside the gene matches. The CDR3 bases are TGTGCCAGTAGTATAAGACAGGGATACGCAACTAATGAAAAACTGTTTTTT. This sequence encodes CASSIRQGYATNEKLFF.

The V call is TRBV5-6, the J call TRBJ2-5, with TRBD1 as a possible D gene (6 bases). Trimming shortened V by 0 bases and J by 1 base, and 13 bases separated the two germline ends. CDR1 SGHDT and CDR2 YYEEEE come from the germline V gene. CDR3 size: 16 residues. As DNA, the CDR3 is TGTGCCAGCAGCTTGGGGTGGACAGCCGGCCAAGAGACCCAGTACTTC. It is translated as CASSLGWTAGQETQYF.

The chain has TRBV7-9 and TRBJ1-1, with D perhaps TRBD1 (6 bases). The germline gives CDR1 SEHNR, CDR2 FQNEAQ (reference sequence). The CDR3 extends over 14 amino acids. Deletions cut 4 bases from V and 6 bases from J, with 15 bases between. DNA for the CDR3: TGTGCCAGCAGCTCTCGACAGGTTGATGCTGAAGCTTTCTTT. Amino acid sequence: CASSSRQVDAEAFF.

V gene TRBV6-5 combines with J gene TRBJ2-1; 7 bases agree with TRBD2. CDR3 length: 11 amino acids. V shed 6 bases and J 15 bases; nucleotides not matched to a gene: 8. Per the germline V gene, CDR1 is MNHEY and CDR2 is SVGAGI. The CDR3 region has the DNA TGTGCCAGCAGCCCGGGGCCGGGAGGGTTCTTC. Protein sequence: CASSPGPGGFF.

The chain combines TRBV7-3 with TRBJ2-1; TRBD2 matches at 11 bases. The CDR3 is made up of 15 amino acids. The germline V gene encodes CDR1 SGHTA and CDR2 FQGTGA. V gave up 1 base and J gave up 8 bases; unmatched junction bases: 4. In DNA, the CDR3 is TGTGCCAGCAGCTTAAGGCTAGCGGGAGGATATGAGCAGTTCTTC. This sequence encodes CASSLRLAGGYEQFF.

The chain couples TRBV19 to TRBJ1-2; D ambiguous. This CDR3 has 14 amino acids. Germline lookup yields CDR1 LNHDA and CDR2 SQIVND (reference sequence). V lost 2 bases and J 5 bases, leaving 12 bases between the germline ends. CDR3 sequence: CASSINSRGYGYTF. CDR3 sequence (DNA): TGTGCCAGTAGTATAAATTCCCGAGGGTATGGCTACACCTTC.

This chain uses TRBV19 with TRBJ1-5; TRBD1 matches at 7 bases. V dropped 6 bases and J dropped 6; count of bases not matched to a gene: 5. This CDR3 is built from 13 residues. Looked up from germline, CDR1 is LNHDA and CDR2 is SQIVND (reference sequence). CDR3 sequence (DNA): TGTGCCAGTAGCGCGGACAGGTCTCAGCCCCAGCATTTT. The encoded protein is CASSADRSQPQHF.

V and J are TRBV5-8 and TRBJ1-5; TRBD1 aligns across 7 bases. CDR1 is SGHTS and CDR2 is YDEGEE in the germline V gene. The CDR3 has 14 residues. Trimming took 4 bases from V and 4 from J; bases not matched to a gene: 5. The CDR3 DNA reads TGTGCCAGCAGCATGGGACAGAATAATCAGCCCCAGCATTTT. As protein: CASSMGQNNQPQHF.

This chain connects TRBV27 to TRBJ1-1; D possibly corresponds to TRBD1 (5 bases). This CDR3 spans 13 amino acids. CDR1 and CDR2 from the germline V gene are MNHEY and SMNVEV (reference sequence). V lost 0 bases and J 5 bases, leaving 7 bases between the germline ends. The CDR3 loop is CASSLSGGTEAFF. Written as DNA, the CDR3 is TGTGCCAGCAGTTTATCGGGGGGTACTGAAGCTTTCTTT.